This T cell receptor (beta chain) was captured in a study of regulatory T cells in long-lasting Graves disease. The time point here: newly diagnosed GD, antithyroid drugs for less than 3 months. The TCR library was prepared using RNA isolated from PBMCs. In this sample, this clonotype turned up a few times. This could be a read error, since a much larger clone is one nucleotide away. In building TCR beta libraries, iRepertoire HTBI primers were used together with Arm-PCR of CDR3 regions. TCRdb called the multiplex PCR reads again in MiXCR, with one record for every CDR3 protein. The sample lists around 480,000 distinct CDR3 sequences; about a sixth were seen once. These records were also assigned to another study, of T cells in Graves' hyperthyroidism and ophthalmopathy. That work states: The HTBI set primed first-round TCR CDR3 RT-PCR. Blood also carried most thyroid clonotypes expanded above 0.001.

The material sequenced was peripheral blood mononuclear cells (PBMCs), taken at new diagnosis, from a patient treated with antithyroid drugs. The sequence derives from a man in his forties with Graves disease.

The CDR3 loop reads CAGSLPLSSGSADTQYF. Here the CDR3 DNA reads TGTGCCGGCAGCTTACCTCTGAGTAGCGGGAGCGCAGATACGCAGTATTTT. This chain joins TRBV7-9 and TRBJ2-3; TRBD2 agrees at 9 bases. Looked up from germline, CDR1 is SEHNR and CDR2 is FQNEAQ (reference sequence). The CDR3 has 17 amino acids.